These T cell receptor beta chains were read from a single sample in a study of CD8 T cells in Susac syndrome. TCRdb re-called the immunoSEQ multiplex PCR reads with MiXCR, one entry per CDR3 protein. The data contain more than 250,000 distinct CDR3 sequences, 92% of them singletons. The sequenced sample was CD4+ T cells from PBMCs. The receptors here all came from a human donor with multiple sclerosis. Both conserved end residues are part of each CDR3. D genes are given only for firm matches. The listing skips clone size in some rows; elsewhere it reads once, few, many or a size class.

V	J	size	D	DNA	CDR3
TRBV20-1	TRBJ2-4	NA	NA	TGCAGTGCTAGTTACAGGGTCCTCAATCCTTTAGCCAAAAACATTCAGTACTTC	CSASYRVLNPLAKNIQYF
TRBV7-9	TRBJ1-5	NA	NA	TGTGCCAGCAGCTTAGCCCAGGGAAGCAATCAGCCCCAGCATTTT	CASSLAQGSNQPQHF
TRBV12-3/TRBV12-4	TRBJ1-5	NA	NA	TGTGCCAGCAGTTTCCTGGGGGGTACTCAGCCCCAGCATTTT	CASSFLGGTQPQHF
TRBV6-2/TRBV6-3	TRBJ2-5	NA	TRBD2	TGTGCCAGCAGTCGCGGACTAGCGGGAGCCTACCAAGAGACCCAGTACTTC	CASSRGLAGAYQETQYF
TRBV5-1	TRBJ2-7	NA	NA	TGCGCCAGCAGCCCCATGGGTTCCCGGCCAGCCTACGAGCAGTACTTC	CASSPMGSRPAYEQYF
TRBV12-3/TRBV12-4	TRBJ1-5	NA	NA	TGTGCCAGCAGTGCGTCAGGCCTTCAGCCCCAGCATTTT	CASSASGLQPQHF
TRBV6-2/TRBV6-3	TRBJ2-7	NA	TRBD1	TGTGCCAGCAGCGAGACCGGGACAGGGAAGGGCGAGCAGTACTTC	CASSETGTGKGEQYF
TRBV11-3	TRBJ2-7	few	TRBD2	TGTGCCAGCAGGAAACCGGGACTAGCGGGTGGGTACGAGCAGTACTTC	CASRKPGLAGGYEQYF
TRBV5-1	TRBJ2-7	NA	TRBD1	TGCGCCAGCAGCGCTACCTTGACAGGGGACGAGCAGTACTTC	CASSATLTGDEQYF
TRBV2	TRBJ1-5	NA	NA	TGTGCCAGCAGCGAAAGACAGCGTGGCAATCAGCCCCAGCATTTT	CASSERQRGNQPQHF
TRBV5-1	TRBJ1-1	NA	NA	TGCGCCAGCAGCTTGTGGCCCCTGCGGGGGGGCCGCGGAGGGGACACTGAAGCTTTCTTT	CASSLWPLRGGRGGDTEAFF
TRBV30	TRBJ2-5	NA	NA	TGTGCCTGGAACAGGATCCAAGAGACCCAGTACTTC	CAWNRIQETQYF
TRBV6-6	TRBJ2-3	NA	NA	TGTGCCAGCAGCACTGGAGGCGGGGGCGTACTTACGCAGTATTTT	CASSTGGGGVLTQYF
TRBV11-2	TRBJ2-5	NA	NA	TGTGCCAGCAGCTTAGTTCGAGGGGGTCGAGAGACCCAGTACTTC	CASSLVRGGRETQYF
TRBV3-1	TRBJ2-1	NA	TRBD2	TGTGCCAGCAGCCATTCGGGACTAGCTGATGAGCAGTTCTTC	CASSHSGLADEQFF
TRBV6-2/TRBV6-3	TRBJ2-6	NA	TRBD1	TGTGCCAGCAGTCAATCAGGACAGGGCTCCCCTGGGGCCAACGTCCTGACTTTC	CASSQSGQGSPGANVLTF
TRBV18	TRBJ1-5	NA	NA	TGTGCCAGCTCACCACAACCGGCCCCTAGCAATCAGCCCCAGCATTTT	CASSPQPAPSNQPQHF
TRBV11-2	TRBJ2-2	NA	NA	TGTGCCAGCAGCCCCAATCCAGCCAACACCGGGGAGCTGTTTTTT	CASSPNPANTGELFF
TRBV20-1	TRBJ2-5	NA	TRBD1	TGCAGTGCTGGCACGGACAGGGCGGTGGAGACCCAGTACTTC	CSAGTDRAVETQYF
TRBV12-3/TRBV12-4	TRBJ2-1	NA	NA	TGTGCCAGCATGGACCGTCCGGGTCCTCGAGGACGGAATGAGCAGTTCTTC	CASMDRPGPRGRNEQFF
TRBV11-3	TRBJ2-7	NA	NA	TGTGCCAGCAGCTTAGAACAGGGTCACGACGAGCAGTACTTC	CASSLEQGHDEQYF
TRBV7-2	TRBJ1-1	NA	NA	TGTGCCAGCAGCTTAGGGGGTAGTAACACTGAAGCTTTCTTT	CASSLGGSNTEAFF
TRBV11-1	TRBJ1-1	NA	NA	TGTGCCAGCAGCTTAAATTTTGAGAACACTGAAGCTTTCTTT	CASSLNFENTEAFF
TRBV6-1	TRBJ2-2	NA	NA	TGTGCCAGCACTTTCGGACAGATGAACACCGGGGAGCTGTTTTTT	CASTFGQMNTGELFF
TRBV30	TRBJ2-7	NA	NA	TGTGCCTGGAGTGGTCTTCGGGACGACGAGCAGTACTTC	CAWSGLRDDEQYF
TRBV20-1	TRBJ1-1	NA	TRBD1	TGCAGTGCTAGAGATGGAGCGACAGGGAGGCACACTGAAGCTTTCTTT	CSARDGATGRHTEAFF
TRBV9	TRBJ2-3	NA	NA	TGTGCCAGCAGCGCCCACACAGATACGCAGTATTTT	CASSAHTDTQYF
TRBV2	TRBJ2-2	NA	NA	TGTGCCAGCATGGGGCCTCATAGTGGGCGCGGGGAGCTGTTTTTT	CASMGPHSGRGELFF
TRBV2	TRBJ1-1	NA	NA	TGTGCCAGCACCCTCTTAGAGAACACTGAAGCTTTCTTT	CASTLLENTEAFF
TRBV29-1	TRBJ1-1	NA	TRBD1	TGCAGCGTCTCGGGAGTAGGGGGCAGGGGGACTGAAGCTTTCTTT	CSVSGVGGRGTEAFF
TRBV18	TRBJ1-1	NA	NA	TGTGCCAGCTCACGAAAGATACAGGGTGTAGGCACTGAAGCTTTCTTT	CASSRKIQGVGTEAFF
TRBV7-9	TRBJ1-4	NA	NA	TGTGCCAGCAGCTTACTCGGCCGGGGTGGTGAAAAACTGTTTTTT	CASSLLGRGGEKLFF
TRBV24-1	TRBJ2-1	NA	NA	TGTGCCACCAGTGACCCCCATTACAATGAGCAGTTCTTC	CATSDPHYNEQFF
TRBV4-2	TRBJ2-1	NA	NA	TGTGCCAGCAGCCAAGGATTACCCGGGGTAGCCGTATACAATGAGCAGTTCTTC	CASSQGLPGVAVYNEQFF
TRBV19	TRBJ2-7	NA	TRBD1	TGTGCCAGTAGTTCAAGGACCCACAGGGGCGAGCAGTACTTC	CASSSRTHRGEQYF
TRBV20-1	TRBJ2-7	NA	TRBD2	TGCAGTGCTAGAGATCCTGGACTAGCGGGCACCTACGAGCAGTACTTC	CSARDPGLAGTYEQYF
TRBV7-2	TRBJ2-7	NA	NA	TGTGCCAGCAGCCCAGACTACGTCCTTGGCTACGAGCAGTACTTC	CASSPDYVLGYEQYF
TRBV12-3/TRBV12-4	TRBJ1-2	NA	NA	TGTGCCAGTAATCCCGCCCGGGGCTCGGGCTACACCTTC	CASNPARGSGYTF
TRBV7-3	TRBJ1-3	NA	NA	TGTGCCAGCAGCGTACAGGGAAGCTACGGAAACACCATATATTTT	CASSVQGSYGNTIYF
TRBV3-1	TRBJ2-5	NA	NA	TGTGCCAGCAGCCAAGGGACAGCGAGTGGGGGAGAGACCCAGTACTTC	CASSQGTASGGETQYF
TRBV7-2	TRBJ2-7	NA	TRBD2	TGTGCCAGCAGCTTAGCTGCGGGAGGGTCGAACGAGCAGTACTTC	CASSLAAGGSNEQYF
TRBV27	TRBJ1-1	NA	NA	TGTGCCAGCAGTACCCCACAGGGTGAAGCTTTCTTT	CASSTPQGEAFF
TRBV5-1	TRBJ1-3	NA	NA	TGCGCCAGCCAAAACCGCCCTGGGACCGGAAACACCATATATTTT	CASQNRPGTGNTIYF
TRBV3-1	TRBJ1-4	NA	TRBD1	TGTGCCAGCAGCCAATTCCCGACAGGGGGTGAAAAACTGTTTTTT	CASSQFPTGGEKLFF
TRBV6-6	TRBJ2-5	NA	TRBD2	TGTGCCAGTCATATCGGGGGGGAGACCCAGTACTTC	CASHIGGETQYF
TRBV19	TRBJ2-2	NA	NA	TGTGCCAGTAGTAACCCCCTCGGGGGTGCCTTCATCGGGGAGCTGTTTTTT	CASSNPLGGAFIGELFF
TRBV7-7	TRBJ1-6	once	NA	TGTGCTAGCAGCGCGGACCAGAATTCACCCCTCCACTTT	CASSADQNSPLHF
TRBV29-1	TRBJ1-1	NA	NA	TGCAGCGTTGAAGGGGCGCTTTACAATACTGAAGCTTTCTTT	CSVEGALYNTEAFF
TRBV18	TRBJ1-2	once	NA	TGTGCCAGCTCACCTTCGACAGGAGGAGACTATGGCTACACCTTC	CASSPSTGGDYGYTF
TRBV7-2	TRBJ1-1	NA	NA	TGTGCCAGCAGCTTAAAACAGTCGAACACTGAAGCTTTCTTT	CASSLKQSNTEAFF
TRBV7-2	TRBJ1-2	NA	NA	TGTGCCAGCAACAGGCAGGTCGGGGACCTCAGAGACGGCTACACCTTC	CASNRQVGDLRDGYTF
TRBV7-9	TRBJ2-7	NA	TRBD1	TGTGCCAGCAGCCCCTTCCGACAGGGGGTTTACGAGCAGTACTTC	CASSPFRQGVYEQYF
TRBV20-1	TRBJ2-7	NA	TRBD1	TGCAGTGCTCTCGGCCCTAGACAGGGGCAGTACGAGCAGTACTTC	CSALGPRQGQYEQYF
TRBV4-3	TRBJ2-3	NA	TRBD2	TGCGCCAGCAGCCAAGATCTTGAGAGGGCTAGCGGGAGCACAGATACGCAGTATTTT	CASSQDLERASGSTDTQYF
TRBV7-3	TRBJ1-2	few	NA	TGTGCCAGCAGCCCCCGGGCTAACTATGGCTACACCTTC	CASSPRANYGYTF
TRBV29-1	TRBJ2-3	NA	NA	TGCAGCGTTCTGTCTAGGGTGGGGACAGATACGCAGTATTTT	CSVLSRVGTDTQYF
TRBV7-3	TRBJ1-2	NA	NA	TGTGCCAGCAGCTTAAAGGGAGGGGGCTATGGCTACACCTTC	CASSLKGGGYGYTF